These 4 T cell receptor beta chains came from one sample sequenced in a study of radiotherapy plus CTLA-4 blockade in lung cancer. Clones were sequenced by immunoSEQ multiplex PCR, and TCRdb holds only the in-frame ones, with some missing. The data show some 32,000 clones, about 81% seen once. This sample comprised peripheral blood, obtained from a patient treated with radiotherapy plus ipilimumab. The receptors come from a human donor with non-small cell lung cancer that progressed on radiotherapy plus ipilimumab.

V and J are TRBV18 and TRBJ2-1; the match to TRBD1 covers 9 bases. The V and J ends lost 3 bases and 1 base, in that order; junction bases with no gene match: 7. Germline assignment: CDR1 KGHSH and CDR2 LQKENI. The CDR3 has 17 amino acids. CDR3 loop: CASSPTKGQGSYNEQFF. The CDR3 nucleotides read TGTGCCAGCTCACCGACGAAGGGACAGGGATCCTACAATGAGCAGTTCTTC.

Worth noting for this clone: A junction end diverges from the germline sequence, so it may reflect a read error. The CDR3 loop is CASSLGRHHQETQYF. The CDR3 bases are TGTGCTAGCAGCTTAGGCCGACATCACCAAGAGACCCAGTACTTC. The rearrangement uses TRBV7-7 and TRBJ2-5, with D hard to call. CDR1 and CDR2 (germline): SSHAT, FNYEAQ (reference sequence). This CDR3 has 15 amino acids.

This rearrangement joins TRBV27 to TRBJ1-6; D may be TRBD1 (6 bases). The CDR3 is 16 amino acids. Germline values: CDR1 MNHEY, CDR2 SMNVEV (reference sequence). Trimming left V 6 bases short and J 3 bases short, with 15 bases between. CDR3 region: CASRLQGIRYNSPLHF. Written as DNA, the CDR3 is TGTGCCAGCAGGCTACAGGGAATACGCTATAATTCACCCCTCCACTTT.

This clone was picked up a small number of times. The rearrangement uses TRBV7-3 and TRBJ1-6, with a tentative D call TRBD1 (5 bases). The CDR3 length is 16 residues. CDR1 is SGHTA and CDR2 is FQGTGA in the germline V gene. V shed 5 bases and J shed 7 bases, with 18 bases lying between them. The CDR3 here is CASSPGWPGGNSPLHF. The CDR3 DNA is TGTGCCAGCAGCCCCGGTTGGCCGGGGGGAAATTCACCCCTCCACTTT.